Listed below are T cell receptor beta chains from one sample, sequenced in a study of blood T cell repertoires in COVID-19. Produced via immunoSEQ multiplex PCR; TCRdb's table is partial and in-frame only. The table records some 250,000 clones, approximately 90% of them present only once. The sequencing input was PBMCs or T cells enriched from blood (not recorded which). Source of these receptors: a man aged 40-55 years who had recovered from COVID-19. CDR3s include the opening cysteine and the closing phenylalanine or tryptophan. Fields, in order: D gene, clone size, J gene, V gene, CDR3 protein, CDR3 DNA. D genes are given only for firm matches. Clone size is shown for a subset of rows, as once, few, many or a class of expanded clone.

d_gene: TRBD1
abundance: -
j_gene: TRBJ1-6
v_gene: TRBV19
CDR3aa: CASSSTGGISYNSPLHF
CDR3nt: TGTGCCAGTAGCAGCACAGGGGGCATCTCCTATAATTCACCCCTCCACTTT

d_gene: TRBD1
abundance: once
j_gene: TRBJ1-1
v_gene: TRBV4-1
CDR3aa: CASSRQGWNTEAFF
CDR3nt: TGCGCCAGCAGCCGACAGGGGTGGAACACTGAAGCTTTCTTT

d_gene: TRBD1
abundance: -
j_gene: TRBJ2-7
v_gene: TRBV15
CDR3aa: CATSRQGQEWGYDEQYF
CDR3nt: TGTGCCACCAGCAGGCAGGGACAGGAGTGGGGGTATGACGAGCAGTACTTC

d_gene: -
abundance: -
j_gene: TRBJ1-1
v_gene: TRBV11-2
CDR3aa: CASSITQGSNTEAFF
CDR3nt: TGTGCCAGCAGCATAACCCAGGGGAGTAACACTGAAGCTTTCTTT

d_gene: -
abundance: few
j_gene: TRBJ1-5
v_gene: TRBV19
CDR3aa: CAAKGAANQPQHF
CDR3nt: TGTGCCGCAAAAGGGGCCGCTAATCAGCCCCAGCATTTT

d_gene: -
abundance: -
j_gene: TRBJ2-3
v_gene: TRBV29-1
CDR3aa: CSVERTSTDTQYF
CDR3nt: TGCAGCGTTGAGAGGACAAGCACAGATACGCAGTATTTT

d_gene: TRBD2
abundance: -
j_gene: TRBJ2-7
v_gene: TRBV12-3/TRBV12-4
CDR3aa: CASSPTSDYEQYF
CDR3nt: TGTGCCAGCAGCCCCACTAGCGACTACGAGCAGTACTTC

d_gene: TRBD1
abundance: -
j_gene: TRBJ2-5
v_gene: TRBV7-8
CDR3aa: CASSRETGITQTQYF
CDR3nt: TGTGCCAGCAGCCGAGAGACAGGGATAACGCAGACCCAGTACTTC

d_gene: -
abundance: -
j_gene: TRBJ1-5
v_gene: TRBV30
CDR3aa: CAWSLLGRGSDNQPQHF
CDR3nt: TGTGCCTGGAGCCTTCTGGGGAGGGGAAGTGATAATCAGCCCCAGCATTTT

d_gene: -
abundance: -
j_gene: TRBJ2-1
v_gene: TRBV4-1
CDR3aa: CASSQDMEGQFF
CDR3nt: TGCGCCAGCAGCCAAGATATGGAGGGGCAGTTCTTC

d_gene: TRBD1
abundance: few
j_gene: TRBJ2-5
v_gene: TRBV7-9
CDR3aa: CASSIRQGLQETQYF
CDR3nt: TGTGCCAGCAGCATAAGACAGGGGCTGCAAGAGACCCAGTACTTC

d_gene: TRBD2
abundance: -
j_gene: TRBJ2-5
v_gene: TRBV7-4
CDR3aa: CASSLDSGGAATQYF
CDR3nt: TGTGCCAGCAGCTTGGACAGCGGGGGGGCCGCGACCCAGTACTTC

d_gene: -
abundance: -
j_gene: TRBJ1-1
v_gene: TRBV7-9
CDR3aa: CASSLQGKNTEAFF
CDR3nt: TGTGCCAGCAGCTTACAGGGGAAGAACACTGAAGCTTTCTTT

d_gene: TRBD1
abundance: -
j_gene: TRBJ2-2
v_gene: TRBV7-9
CDR3aa: CASSPVGPGGARGELFF
CDR3nt: TGTGCCAGCAGTCCAGTAGGACCAGGGGGCGCCCGGGGGGAGCTGTTTTTT

d_gene: TRBD1
abundance: -
j_gene: TRBJ1-4
v_gene: TRBV18
CDR3aa: CASSPLGGGNEKLFF
CDR3nt: TGTGCCAGCTCACCCCTCGGAGGGGGCAATGAAAAACTGTTTTTT

d_gene: -
abundance: -
j_gene: TRBJ1-6
v_gene: TRBV2
CDR3aa: CASSEEGPVNNSPLHF
CDR3nt: TGTGCCAGCAGTGAAGAGGGGCCAGTGAATAATTCACCCCTCCACTTT

d_gene: -
abundance: few
j_gene: TRBJ2-1
v_gene: TRBV6-5
CDR3aa: CASSYSSGNNEQFF
CDR3nt: TGTGCCAGCAGTTACTCTAGCGGTAACAATGAGCAGTTCTTC

d_gene: -
abundance: -
j_gene: TRBJ1-1
v_gene: TRBV27
CDR3aa: CASSLRGRGTEAFF
CDR3nt: TGTGCCAGCAGTCTCCGGGGCAGGGGAACTGAAGCTTTCTTT

d_gene: -
abundance: -
j_gene: TRBJ2-1
v_gene: TRBV29-1
CDR3aa: CSVSAGVNEQFF
CDR3nt: TGCAGCGTATCAGCAGGGGTCAATGAGCAGTTCTTC

d_gene: TRBD1
abundance: -
j_gene: TRBJ1-5
v_gene: TRBV7-6
CDR3aa: CASSSGTGRNQPQHF
CDR3nt: TGTGCCAGCAGTTCCGGGACAGGGCGAAATCAGCCCCAGCATTTT

d_gene: TRBD2
abundance: -
j_gene: TRBJ2-7
v_gene: TRBV30
CDR3aa: CAWSGGTSGIYEQYF
CDR3nt: TGTGCCTGGAGCGGGGGGACTAGCGGGATCTACGAGCAGTACTTC

d_gene: -
abundance: few
j_gene: TRBJ1-4
v_gene: TRBV5-1
CDR3aa: CASTPGGESFEKLFF
CDR3nt: TGCGCCAGCACCCCCGGGGGGGAGTCGTTTGAAAAACTGTTTTTT

d_gene: TRBD2
abundance: -
j_gene: TRBJ2-1
v_gene: TRBV7-8
CDR3aa: CASSSLAGGVYEQFF
CDR3nt: TGTGCCAGCAGCTCTCTAGCGGGGGGGGTTTATGAGCAGTTCTTC

d_gene: TRBD2
abundance: -
j_gene: TRBJ2-1
v_gene: TRBV27
CDR3aa: CASSLKGTGGYNEQFF
CDR3nt: TGTGCCAGCAGTTTAAAAGGGACGGGGGGCTACAATGAGCAGTTCTTC

d_gene: TRBD1
abundance: once
j_gene: TRBJ1-1
v_gene: TRBV5-5
CDR3aa: CASSWRQGTEAFF
CDR3nt: TGTGCCAGCAGCTGGAGACAGGGCACTGAAGCTTTCTTT

d_gene: -
abundance: -
j_gene: TRBJ2-5
v_gene: TRBV3-1/TRBV3-2
CDR3aa: CASSQGGGAEGLETQYF
CDR3nt: TGTGCCAGCAGCCAAGGAGGTGGCGCCGAGGGTCTCGAGACCCAGTACTTC